The T cell receptor beta chain under discussion was sequenced for a study of T-cell memory formation after mild COVID-19 (dated by TCRdb to 2020 to 2022). Notes on the research overall: TCR sequence clusters from the two donors were largely donor specific. Longitudinal TCRalpha and TCRbeta repertoire sequencing tracked T-cell clones expanding and contracting after mild COVID-19 in two donors. The cohort was made up of two young adult volunteers, one female and one male, who were previously healthy. Here is what the overall study found, with its caveats: The study covered only a couple of mild cases, and larger cohorts including severe cases with pre-infection samples were considered necessary. Contracting CD4+ clones appeared mostly in the CM and EM memory subsets, whereas CD8+ clones were enriched in EMRA. SARS-CoV-2 specificity of the second-wave clones peaking on day 37 was not confirmed. From day 15 to 85, contracting clones showed balanced CD4/CD8 phenotypes, whereas a second wave of clones that expanded from day 15 to 37 leaned towards CD4+. Some responding clones were detected in pre-infection memory, which suggested that pre-existing cross-reactive memory T cells had joined the SARS-CoV-2 response.

Sequencing was carried out with an Illumina NovaSeq 6000. Using 5'RACE with constant-segment primers, TCRalpha and TCRbeta cDNA libraries were constructed, with sample barcodes and unique molecular identifiers added in the process. Trizol reagent was used to extract RNA from every sample. The libraries were amplified in two PCR steps, and the second step added a second sample barcode and Illumina TruSeq adapters. The libraries were sequenced on an Illumina NovaSeq using 2 x 150 bp paired-end reads. The study's processing was this. Reads were demultiplexed and collapsed into UMI-guided consensus sequences with migec v1.2.7. Using mixcr v2.1.11, the UMI consensuses were aligned to TRA and TRB V and J templates and assembled into clonotypes. Expanded or contracted clonotypes were those called significant by both edgeR and NoisET, with noise models trained on biological replicates. For edgeR calls, the cutoffs were a false discovery rate-adjusted p below 0.01 and a log2 fold-change threshold of 1. PCA with hierarchical clustering of max-normalized trajectories of the 1000 most abundant clonotypes was used as exploratory dynamics analysis. Each responding clone was given a CD4 or CD8 phenotype based on the CD4+ and CD8+ repertoires, which had been sequenced separately. TCRdb took the public reads, trimmed them with fastp at Q25, ran MiXCR for clone calling and kept in-frame beta chains. Rows with one shared CDR3 protein collapse into an entry with the most common genes and DNA. In this record, the V and J calls reflect TCRdb's handling and not the investigators' own analysis. The sample profile shows hundreds of thousands of distinct CDR3 sequences; about a sixth of them were found once. The ten top clones hold about 22% of the sample.

Ficoll-Paque density gradient centrifugation was used to isolate PBMCs. This clonotype has more than one count but fewer than ten. The antigen it recognizes is unknown. Base-call qualities are not available, and no considerably larger clone is one nucleotide away. The TCR was taken from a man aged 18 to 35 who had mild COVID-19 (a few samples of this study predate the infection). The sample titles of this study are shuffled in the database, so cell type and time point are left out; the donor was told from shared clones. Sequencing was carried out using PBMCs or a T cell subset sorted from them (not recorded which).

The CDR3 reads as follows: CASSLRDRSTDTQYF. Read as DNA, the sequence is TGTGCCAGCAGTTTAAGGGACAGAAGCACAGATACGCAGTATTTT. In this chain, TRBV12-3 or TRBV12-4 is recombined with TRBJ2-3; 7 bases in the junction line up with TRBD1. Trimming removed 2 bases from V and 0 bases from J; the gene matches leave 2 bases unexplained. The CDR3, from cysteine to phenylalanine, totals 15 residues. The read is trimmed to its CDR3 DNA, 45 bases read in frame from base 1.